This TCR beta chain was sequenced in a study of blood T cell repertoires in COVID-19. Study information: The study drew acute and convalescent COVID-19 samples from the United States, Italy and Spain.

Only in-frame clones appear in the TCRdb table, and some are missing; sequencing was by immunoSEQ multiplex PCR. This table holds about 320,000 clones, 80% to 90% found once. The CDR3 totals 14 residues. V was pared by 5 bases and J by 3 bases, with 6 bases of the junction left unmatched. CDR1 is GTSNPN and CDR2 is SVGIG in the germline V gene (reference sequence). This chain joins TRBV30 and TRBJ1-2; 10 positions match TRBD1. The sequence was obtained from a woman aged 18-29 years who had recovered from COVID-19. Sequencing was done on a sample of PBMCs or T cells enriched from blood (not recorded which). For the CDR3, the DNA is TGTGCCTGGGCCGGGACAGGGGCCTACTATGGCTACACCTTC. It is translated as CAWAGTGAYYGYTF.